This T cell receptor beta chain came from a study of beta chain features in type 1 diabetes. The CDR3 is made up of 15 amino acids. V gave up 5 bases and J gave up 4 bases; unmatched junction bases: 6. CDR1 is MNHEY, CDR2 SVGAGI, per germline. The isolated RNA, all of it, was reverse transcribed, so expressed TCRB transcripts were what got sequenced. The study sequenced naive, central memory and regulatory T cell samples to an average of about 3.5 million reads. Here immunoSEQ multiplex PCR was the method, and the copy in TCRdb shows in-frame clones only, minus some. The repertoire consists of about 650,000 clones, with around 12% occurring once and the leading ten covering over 0.1%. In its sample, this clone was seen a few times. Its antigen is unidentified. Overall study findings and caveats: The study found moderately but significantly shorter TCRB CDR3s in all four CD4+ subsets of Type 1 diabetes patients. In cDNA sequencing, cells with high TCR expression could be over-represented. The similarity of naive, central memory and Treg TCRB repertoires appeared greater among patients than among healthy donors.

This TCR derives from a man aged 30 to 45 with type 1 diabetes. This sequence joins TRBV6-5 and TRBJ2-3, with 10 bases fitting TRBD2. The sequenced sample consisted of naive CD4+ T cells from blood. The CDR3 loop is CASSSGGAESDTQYF. Here the CDR3 DNA reads TGTGCCAGCAGTAGCGGGGGGGCCGAGTCAGATACGCAGTATTTT.